This T cell receptor beta chain is from a study of blood T cells in healthy people across ages. Study-level points and caveats: Per million T cells, TCR beta diversity dropped roughly linearly as age increased. Naive T cell percentage by flow cytometry tracked strongly with beta diversity.

The second PCR ran about 7 to 12 cycles with a sample-barcoded 5' primer and J-beta primers. TCRdb recomputed calls from the 5' RACE reads with MiXCR, one row per CDR3 protein. The sample holds about 1.4 million distinct CDR3 sequences, approximately 59% seen once. This clonotype was recorded many times. The antigen is undetermined. The V end was cut by 8 bases, the J end by 2 bases, with 12 bases between. In germline, CDR1 is LGHDT, CDR2 YNNKEL (reference sequence). CDR3 length equals 13 residues. The draw of peripheral blood yielded ten milliliters from each donor. Samples each yielded at least 5 micrograms of total RNA.

This clonotype was sampled from a man aged 18 to 30 in good health. The chain carries TRBV3-1 and TRBJ2-5, with D possibly matching TRBD1 (6 bases). The material sequenced was blood. The CDR3 DNA reads TGTGCCAGCTCACAGGGACGGCAAGAGACCCAGTACTTC. It yields the protein CASSQGRQETQYF.